The text below deals with one TCR beta chain. Its antigen is not known. The protocol was immunoSEQ multiplex PCR, while the TCRdb copy is restricted to in-frame clones and leaves out a portion. The sample contains 90,000 to 150,000 clones, 70% to 90% of which appear only once. Germline V gives CDR1 KGHSH, CDR2 LQKENI. Losses at the gene ends were 2 bases for V and 1 base for J; bases not matched to a gene: 7. The CDR3 runs 16 residues. The sample belongs to a study of T cell responses to AZD1222 COVID-19 vaccine. Notes on the study in general: CD4 TCRs covered the whole spike, strongest at regions 160-218 and 743-854. Baseline serostatus was positive in only six AZD1222 recipients.

The rearrangement links TRBV18 to TRBJ1-2; 7 bases match TRBD1. This sample comprised peripheral blood, obtained 28 days after the second AZD1222 dose. This sequence originates from an adult who received the AZD1222 COVID-19 vaccine. The chain's CDR3 is CASSPERDSNNYGYTF. CDR3 DNA sequence: TGTGCCAGCTCACCAGAGAGGGACAGCAATAACTATGGCTACACCTTC.